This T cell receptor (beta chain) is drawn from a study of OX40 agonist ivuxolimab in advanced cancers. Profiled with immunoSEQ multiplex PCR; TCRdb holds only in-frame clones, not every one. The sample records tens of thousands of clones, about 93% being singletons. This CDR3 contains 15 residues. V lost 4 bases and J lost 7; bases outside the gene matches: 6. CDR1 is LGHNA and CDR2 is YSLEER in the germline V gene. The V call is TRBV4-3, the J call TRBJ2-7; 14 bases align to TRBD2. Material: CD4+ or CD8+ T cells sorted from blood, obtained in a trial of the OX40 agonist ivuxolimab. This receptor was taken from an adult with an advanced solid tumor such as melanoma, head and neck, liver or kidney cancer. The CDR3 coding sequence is TGCGCCAGCAGCCCCGGGACTAGCGGGAGAGGAGAGCAGTACTTC. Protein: CASSPGTSGRGEQYF.